This T cell receptor beta chain came from a study of T cell responses to AZD1222 COVID-19 vaccine. A note on this clone: Its cognate antigen is unknown.

Per germline, CDR1 SNHLY and CDR2 FYNNEI. With 2 bases clipped from V and 3 bases from J, the junction kept 10 bases outside the gene matches. The CDR3 runs 17 residues. Assay used: immunoSEQ multiplex PCR; TCRdb lists only in-frame clones, some missing. The sample lists under 150,000 clones, 80% to 90% occurring once. Study-level findings and limits: The donor cohort was predominantly white British with a female majority, and clonal diversity may have been underestimated. Epitopes outside B.1.351 and B.1.1.7 mutated regions reportedly drew nearly half of spike TCRs.

This TCR came from an adult in good health. Sample: peripheral blood, taken on day 0 of MenACWY control vaccination. V gene TRBV2 combines with J gene TRBJ2-3; 8 bases match TRBD2. As DNA, the CDR3 is TGTGCCAGCAGTGAAACCTTCGGCGGGAGGTTAACAGATACGCAGTATTTT. Residues: CASSETFGGRLTDTQYF. The variable domain in full, completed from reference TRBV2 and TRBJ2-3, reads EPEVTQTPSHQVTQMGQEVILRCVPISNHLYFYWYRQILGQKVEFLVSFYNNEISEKSEIFDDQFSVERPDGSNFTLKIRSTKLEDSAMYFCASSETFGGRLTDTQYFGPGTRLTVL.